This T cell receptor beta chain was observed in a study of tumor-infiltrating lymphocytes in glioblastoma multiforme. Study-level points and caveats: The TCR and somatic mutation analysis included just one glioblastoma patient. Functional subtype sorting of these T cells was not performed.

TCR beta libraries were built from RNA through three nested multiplex PCR rounds using modified ARM-PCR. Unique molecular identifiers were not described for the libraries. TCRdb independently ran MiXCR on the multiplex PCR reads; one entry per CDR3 protein. Of about 13,000 distinct CDR3 sequences detected, approximately 68% appear once; the ten largest clones hold roughly 30%. The CDR3 is made up of 16 amino acids. V was shortened by 1 base and J by 3 bases, with 14 bases between the two germline ends. Germline CDR1 is SGHAT and CDR2 is FQDESV (reference sequence). Remarks on this clonotype: Its antigen is unidentified.

The chain recombines TRBV11-1 with TRBJ2-3, with a weak D call TRBD2 (6 bases). The receptor comes from a male donor with glioblastoma. Material for sequencing was brain tumor tissue. CDR3 sequence (DNA): TGTGCCAGCAGCTTAGGGCTAGTGGGGAGGACAGATACGCAGTATTTT. Its protein product is CASSLGLVGRTDTQYF.